Listed below are T cell receptor beta chains from one sample, sequenced in a study of technical replicates of blood from a handful of donors. The repertoire was sequenced with immunoSEQ multiplex PCR; TCRdb's copy has only in-frame clones and lacks some. The table lists some 15,000 clones, over 80% of them singletons. Sample: PBMCs. The source is a human donor in good health. The CDR3 runs from the conserved cysteine through the conserved F or W. Fields, in order: V gene, J gene, D gene, clone size, CDR3 DNA, CDR3 protein. A D gene is named only where the DNA matches it firmly. Part of the rows lack a size; the others show once, few, many or a class for expanded clones.

TRBV2	TRBJ2-5	-	-	TGTGCCAGCGCCCACCCTTTAACAGGGTCAGGTAAGACCCAGTACTTC	CASAHPLTGSGKTQYF
TRBV29-1	TRBJ2-1	TRBD2	-	TGCAGCGTGGGAGGGAGGGGTTCTAATGAGCAGTTCTTC	CSVGGRGSNEQFF
TRBV7-9	TRBJ2-5	TRBD1	-	TGTGCCAGCAGCCGCGCCGGACCGGGACAGGAGAAAGAGACCCAGTACTTC	CASSRAGPGQEKETQYF
TRBV7-9	TRBJ2-7	TRBD2	-	TGTGCCAGCAGCTTAGGGACATCGAGGGAGGGCCTATACGAGCAGTACTTC	CASSLGTSREGLYEQYF
TRBV30	TRBJ2-7	TRBD2	-	TGTGCCTGGAGTGTAGCTAGCGGGAGGGCCCTTTCCGAGCAGTACTTC	CAWSVASGRALSEQYF
TRBV7-9	TRBJ1-3	-	-	TGTGCCAGCAGCTTAACTTCCTTCTCTGGAAACACCATATATTTT	CASSLTSFSGNTIYF
TRBV19	TRBJ2-7	TRBD2	-	TGTGCCAGTAGTATGTCGGGGGGGGACGAGCAGTACTTC	CASSMSGGDEQYF
TRBV7-2	TRBJ2-2	-	-	TGTGCCAGCAAGAAGCCTTTTAACACCGGGGAGCTGTTTTTT	CASKKPFNTGELFF
TRBV11-2	TRBJ2-7	TRBD1	-	TGTGCCAGCAGCCAAACGACAGGGAGCTCCTACGAGCAGTACTTC	CASSQTTGSSYEQYF
TRBV5-1	TRBJ1-1	-	-	TGCGCCAGCACCAGGGGCGTCGCAGACGGGAACACTGAAGCTTTCTTT	CASTRGVADGNTEAFF
TRBV11-1	TRBJ2-7	TRBD2	-	TGTGCCAGCAGCCTAGGTCGGGAGGGATCCTACGAGCAGTACTTC	CASSLGREGSYEQYF
TRBV11-2	TRBJ2-7	-	-	TGTGCCAGCAGCCTGGGGCACTACGAGCAGTACTTC	CASSLGHYEQYF
TRBV15	TRBJ1-2	-	-	TGTGCCACCAGCAGAACCCTGGACAGTAACTATGGCTACACCTTC	CATSRTLDSNYGYTF
TRBV15	TRBJ1-2	TRBD1	-	TGTGCCACCAGCAGCGGGACAGACTATGGCTACACCTTC	CATSSGTDYGYTF
TRBV29-1	TRBJ2-7	TRBD2	-	TGCAGCGCTAGGGACGAAGCCGGGACTAGTTTACACGAGCAGTACTTC	CSARDEAGTSLHEQYF
TRBV27	TRBJ2-7	-	-	TGTGCCAGCAGGGTAGCGAGGGCCTACGAGCAGTACTTC	CASRVARAYEQYF
TRBV18	TRBJ2-7	TRBD1	-	TGTGCCAGCTCCGCCGGACAGGGGGCCTTCTACGAGCAGTACTTC	CASSAGQGAFYEQYF
TRBV11-2	TRBJ2-1	-	-	TGTGCCAGCGGGGGCCACTCCTACAATGAGCAGTTCTTC	CASGGHSYNEQFF
TRBV5-1	TRBJ2-4	-	-	TGCGCCAGCAGCCGGCTTGCGGAAGGAGACATTCAGTACTTC	CASSRLAEGDIQYF
TRBV28	TRBJ2-7	TRBD2	once	TGTGCCAGCAGTACGGGACTAGCGTTTTCCTACGAGCAGTACTTC	CASSTGLAFSYEQYF
TRBV19	TRBJ2-7	TRBD2	-	TGTGCCAGTAGTTCGGCGGGAGTAATCTACGAGCAGTACTTC	CASSSAGVIYEQYF
TRBV11-3	TRBJ1-3	-	-	TGTGCCAGCAGCTCGGGTCCGGGAAACACCATATATTTT	CASSSGPGNTIYF
TRBV10-3	TRBJ1-1	TRBD1	-	TGTGCCATCAGACGGGACAGGGGGAACACTGAAGCTTTCTTT	CAIRRDRGNTEAFF
TRBV27	TRBJ2-1	-	once	TGTGCCAGCAGTCAAGACTTTACCTCTTACAATGAGCAGTTCTTC	CASSQDFTSYNEQFF
TRBV30	TRBJ1-3	TRBD1	-	TGTGCCGGCAACAGGGGTTCGTGGGGTGGAAACACCATATATTTT	CAGNRGSWGGNTIYF
TRBV5-1	TRBJ2-3	TRBD2	-	TGCGCCAGCAGCTTCGGACTAGGATGGACAGATACGCAGTATTTT	CASSFGLGWTDTQYF